This T cell receptor (beta chain) emerged from a study of shared clonotypes between healthy human individuals. As concerns this clone: As yet, its antigen is unknown.

Study outcomes and limitations: The donor pool, a small one, limited the genetic and exposure-history diversity represented.

Germline CDR1 MNHEY, CDR2 SVGAGI. With 7 bases clipped from V and 5 bases from J, the junction kept 9 bases outside the gene matches. The CDR3 covers 15 residues. Assay execution took place at the deep level. Repertoires were generated with immunoSEQ multiplex PCR, while TCRdb's copy carries only in-frame clones and drops some. The data show approximately 2.4 million clones, nearly 97% seen once. The sample comprised naive CD4+ T cells sorted from blood. Subset noted: CD45RA+ positively selected. V gene TRBV6-5 combines with J gene TRBJ2-2; 8 bases line up with TRBD1. The sequence was obtained from a man younger than 30 in good health. The CDR3 sequence: CASNRQGIGTGELFF. CDR3 nucleotide sequence: TGTGCCAGCAACCGACAGGGGATAGGGACCGGGGAGCTGTTTTTT.